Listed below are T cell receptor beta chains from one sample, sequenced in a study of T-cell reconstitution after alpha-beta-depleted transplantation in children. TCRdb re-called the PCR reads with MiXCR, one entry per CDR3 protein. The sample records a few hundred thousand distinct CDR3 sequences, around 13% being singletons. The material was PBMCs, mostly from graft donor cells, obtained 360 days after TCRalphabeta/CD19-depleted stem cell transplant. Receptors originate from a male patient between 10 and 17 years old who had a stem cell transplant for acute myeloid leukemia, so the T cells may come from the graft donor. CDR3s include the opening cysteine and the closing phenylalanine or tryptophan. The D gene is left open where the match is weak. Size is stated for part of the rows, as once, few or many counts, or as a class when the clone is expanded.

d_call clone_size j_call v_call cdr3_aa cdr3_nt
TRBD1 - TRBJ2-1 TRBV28 CASSPHQLRDRSNEQFF TGTGCCAGCAGTCCCCATCAACTCCGGGACAGGTCCAATGAGCAGTTCTTC
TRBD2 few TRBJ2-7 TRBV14 CASSQDLAGGGKNEQYF TGTGCCAGCAGCCAAGATCTAGCGGGAGGGGGAAAAAACGAGCAGTACTTC
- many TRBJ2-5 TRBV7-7 CASSFGMRGDRGTQYF TGTGCTAGCAGCTTCGGTATGCGCGGGGACCGCGGGACCCAGTACTTC
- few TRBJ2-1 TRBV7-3 CASSSTPGHNEQFF TGTGCCAGCAGCTCAACCCCGGGACATAATGAGCAGTTCTTC
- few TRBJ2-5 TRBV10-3 CAISEVSKETQYF TGTGCCATCAGTGAGGTCTCGAAAGAGACCCAGTACTTC
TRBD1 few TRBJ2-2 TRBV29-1 CSVETGEGTGELFF TGCAGCGTCGAGACAGGGGAAGGCACCGGGGAGCTGTTTTTT
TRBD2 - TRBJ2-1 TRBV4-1 CASSQLSNGGRMRNEQFF TGCGCCAGCAGCCAATTATCGAATGGCGGGAGGATGCGGAATGAGCAGTTCTTC
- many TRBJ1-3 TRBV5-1 CASSSDAVSTIYF TGCGCCAGCAGCTCTGACGCAGTAAGCACCATATATTTT
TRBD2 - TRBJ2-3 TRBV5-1 CASSELAGQTDTQYF TGCGCCAGCAGCGAGCTAGCGGGACAGACAGATACGCAGTATTTT
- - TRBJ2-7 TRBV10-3 CAIKGRATDSYEQYF TGTGCCATCAAAGGTCGAGCGACTGATTCCTACGAGCAGTACTTC
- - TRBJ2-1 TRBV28 CATLSYNEQFF TGTGCCACCTTATCCTACAATGAGCAGTTCTTC
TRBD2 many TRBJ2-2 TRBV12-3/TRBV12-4 CASSLSTGGVNTGELFF TGTGCCAGCAGTTTATCTACCGGGGGGGTGAACACCGGGGAGCTGTTTTTT
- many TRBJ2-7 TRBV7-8 CASSLGGRTSYEQYF TGTGCCAGCAGCTTAGGAGGGAGGACCTCCTACGAGCAGTACTTC
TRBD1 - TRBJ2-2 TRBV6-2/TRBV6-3 CASSYRMGRTGAGELFF TGTGCCAGCAGTTACCGCATGGGAAGGACAGGGGCCGGGGAGCTGTTTTTT
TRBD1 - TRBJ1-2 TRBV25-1 CASSPGLGQGARGYTF TGTGCCAGCTCCCCAGGATTGGGACAGGGGGCGCGGGGCTACACCTTC
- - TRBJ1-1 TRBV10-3 CAISDTVLNTEAFF TGTGCCATCAGTGATACGGTCCTGAACACTGAAGCTTTCTTT
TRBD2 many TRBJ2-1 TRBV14 CASSQQAGGPGFF TGTGCCAGCAGCCAGCAAGCGGGAGGGCCTGGGTTCTTC
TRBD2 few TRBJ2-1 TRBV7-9 CASSPRGSGVNEQFF TGTGCCAGCAGCCCCCGGGGTAGCGGGGTCAATGAGCAGTTCTTC
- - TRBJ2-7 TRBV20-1 CSARDLYRAREQYF TGCAGTGCTAGAGATCTCTACCGTGCTAGAGAGCAGTACTTC
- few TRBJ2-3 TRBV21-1 CASSKARFPQGLSTDTQYF TGTGCCAGCAGCAAAGCGCGTTTTCCACAGGGGCTTTCCACAGATACGCAGTATTTT
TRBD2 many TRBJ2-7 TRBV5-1 CASSLSPGLAVSSYEQYF TGCGCCAGCAGCTTGAGTCCGGGCCTAGCGGTGAGCTCCTACGAGCAGTACTTC
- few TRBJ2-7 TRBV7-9 CASSLGSLGEQYF TGTGCCAGCAGCCTCGGGTCACTCGGCGAGCAGTACTTC
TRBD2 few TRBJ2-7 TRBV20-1 CSATPWTSDSYEQYF TGCAGTGCTACCCCATGGACTAGCGACTCCTACGAGCAGTACTTC
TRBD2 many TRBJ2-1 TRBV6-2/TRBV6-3 CASSRLRTSGSNEQFF TGTGCCAGCAGTCGACTCCGGACTAGCGGGAGCAATGAGCAGTTCTTC
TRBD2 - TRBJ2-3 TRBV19 CASTIAGPTDTQYF TGTGCCAGTACCATAGCGGGCCCCACAGATACGCAGTATTTT
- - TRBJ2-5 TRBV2 CASLETLETQYF TGTGCCAGCCTCGAGACTCTTGAGACCCAGTACTTC
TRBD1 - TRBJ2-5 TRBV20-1 CSARVLGNGGQGRIQETQYF TGCAGTGCTAGAGTTTTGGGAAACGGTGGACAGGGGAGGATTCAAGAGACCCAGTACTTC
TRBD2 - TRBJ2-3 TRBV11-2 CASSLEAGGPRYTDTQYF TGTGCCAGCAGCTTAGAGGCGGGAGGGCCTCGATACACAGATACGCAGTATTTT
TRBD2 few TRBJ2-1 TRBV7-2 CASSPWIAGSSYNEQFF TGTGCCAGCAGCCCCTGGATAGCGGGGAGCTCCTACAATGAGCAGTTCTTC
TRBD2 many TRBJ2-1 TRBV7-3 CASSLSGRSNNEQFF TGTGCCAGCAGCTTAAGCGGGAGATCCAACAATGAGCAGTTCTTC
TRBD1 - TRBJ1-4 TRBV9 CASSPRDRGHQNEKLFF TGTGCCAGCAGCCCTCGGGACAGGGGGCATCAAAATGAAAAACTGTTTTTT
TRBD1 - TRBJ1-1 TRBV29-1 CSVEGQGSTEAFF TGCAGCGTTGAAGGACAGGGGAGCACTGAAGCTTTCTTT
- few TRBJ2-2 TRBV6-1 CASSRIEGGTGELFF TGTGCCAGCAGTCGAATTGAGGGGGGTACCGGGGAGCTGTTTTTT
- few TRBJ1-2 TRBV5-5 CASSLAGLRNYGYTF TGTGCCAGCAGCTTGGCGGGACTCAGAAACTATGGCTACACCTTC
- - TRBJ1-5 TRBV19 CASSIPPGLRSNQPQHF TGTGCCAGTAGTATCCCTCCGGGACTGCGGAGCAATCAGCCCCAGCATTTT
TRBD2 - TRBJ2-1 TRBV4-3 CASSQDAREVGDEQFF TGCGCCAGCAGCCAAGATGCCCGGGAGGTCGGGGATGAGCAGTTCTTC
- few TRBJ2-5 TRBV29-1 CSGGLGRQETQYF TGCAGCGGGGGCCTAGGGCGGCAAGAGACCCAGTACTTC
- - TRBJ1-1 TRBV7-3 CASSPRRGPGSEAFF TGTGCCAGCAGCCCACGTCGGGGGCCTGGGTCTGAAGCTTTCTTT
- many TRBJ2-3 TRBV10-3 CAIRGIETPGGPDTQYF TGTGCCATCAGAGGGATCGAGACACCGGGGGGCCCAGATACGCAGTATTTT
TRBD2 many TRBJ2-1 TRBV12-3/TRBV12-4 CASSSGSSYNEQFF TGTGCCAGTAGTAGCGGGAGCTCCTACAATGAGCAGTTCTTC
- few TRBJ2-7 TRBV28 CASFRDTYEQYF TGTGCCAGCTTCCGGGACACCTACGAGCAGTACTTC
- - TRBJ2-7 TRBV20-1 CSASLNEQYF TGCAGTGCTAGTCTGAACGAGCAGTACTTC
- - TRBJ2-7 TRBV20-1 CSARSPYGISYEQYF TGCAGTGCTAGATCGCCCTACGGAATCTCCTACGAGCAGTACTTC
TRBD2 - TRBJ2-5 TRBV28 CASIFSGLVGETQYF TGTGCCAGCATTTTTTCCGGACTAGTTGGAGAGACCCAGTACTTC
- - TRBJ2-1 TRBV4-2 CASSPLTGTILYNEQFF TGTGCCAGCAGCCCATTAACCGGGACCATCCTCTACAATGAGCAGTTCTTC
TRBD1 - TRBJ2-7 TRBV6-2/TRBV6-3 CASSYPGQGHFVPYEQYF TGTGCCAGCAGTTATCCGGGACAGGGTCACTTCGTCCCATACGAGCAGTACTTC
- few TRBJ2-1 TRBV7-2 CASNTPTTGEQFF TGTGCCAGCAACACACCTACGACGGGCGAGCAGTTCTTC
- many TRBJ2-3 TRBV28 CASSPVTAFTDTQYF TGTGCCAGCAGTCCGGTTACGGCCTTCACAGATACGCAGTATTTT
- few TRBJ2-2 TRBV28 CASYEGGPPNTGELFF TGTGCCAGCTACGAAGGGGGACCGCCGAACACCGGGGAGCTGTTTTTT
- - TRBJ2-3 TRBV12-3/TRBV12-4 CASSPMPDTQYF TGTGCCAGCAGCCCGATGCCAGATACGCAGTATTTT
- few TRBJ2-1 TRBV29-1 CSVVPVSSYNEQFF TGCAGCGTTGTGCCGGTCAGCTCCTACAATGAGCAGTTCTTC
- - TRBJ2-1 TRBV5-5 CASSSRNHEQFF TGTGCCAGCAGCTCTCGTAACCATGAGCAGTTCTTC
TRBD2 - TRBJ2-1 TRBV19 CASRAGGRYNEQFF TGTGCCAGTAGAGCGGGAGGGAGATACAATGAGCAGTTCTTC
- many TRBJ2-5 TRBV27 CASSFRDTSETQYF TGTGCCAGCAGTTTTCGAGACACCTCGGAGACCCAGTACTTC
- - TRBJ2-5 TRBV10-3 CAISGAASDQETQYF TGTGCCATCAGTGGAGCGGCTAGCGACCAAGAGACCCAGTACTTC
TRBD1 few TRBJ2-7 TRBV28 CASSLTGASEQYF TGTGCCAGCAGTTTGACAGGGGCGAGCGAGCAGTACTTC